These 26 T cell receptor beta chains originate from one sample sequenced in a study of cytomegalovirus exposure and HLA in healthy donors. Primers included in the PCR were 60 Vbeta and 13 Jbeta primers. Libraries were prepared by immunoSEQ multiplex PCR; TCRdb keeps only in-frame clonotypes and omits some of them. The sample has more than 90,000 clones, 65% to 80% seen once. Sequencing was done on a sample of PBMCs. These receptors originate from a human donor in good health.

This clone occurred a few times. The chain joins TRBV2 to TRBJ1-5, with 11 bases identical to TRBD1. V was clipped by 4 bases and J by 7 bases; unmatched bases: 3. Germline loops: CDR1 SNHLY, CDR2 FYNNEI. CDR3 length: 14 amino acids. CDR3 amino acids: CASSGDRGYQPQHF. The CDR3 region has the DNA TGTGCCAGCAGTGGGGACAGGGGGTACCAGCCCCAGCATTTT.

This chain links TRBV7-8 with TRBJ1-2, with 8 positions matching TRBD1. Trimming cost V 1 base and J 4 bases; bases outside gene matches: 5. Germline V gives CDR1 SGHVS, CDR2 FQNEAQ. This CDR3 is built from 15 residues. CDR3 sequence (DNA): TGTGCCAGCAGCTTAGAACCCGGGACAGGCTATGGCTACACCTTC. It translates to CASSLEPGTGYGYTF.

The V call is TRBV11-3, the J call TRBJ2-1, with 8 bases fitting TRBD2. CDR1 SGHNT and CDR2 YENEEA come from the germline V gene. The V gene end was trimmed by 5 bases and the J gene end by 3 bases; junction bases not matched to a gene: 6. The length of the CDR3 is 15 residues. CDR3 protein: CASSTIAGGYNEQFF. The CDR3 nucleotides read TGTGCCAGCAGCACCATTGCGGGGGGCTACAATGAGCAGTTCTTC.

The chain uses TRBV7-9 and TRBJ2-7; TRBD2 is a possible D gene (5 bases). Trimming cost V 4 bases and J 6 bases, with 22 bases left between them. Per germline, CDR1 SEHNR and CDR2 FQNEAQ (reference sequence). This CDR3 has 16 residues. In nucleotides, the CDR3 is TGTGCCAGCAGCTCATTCCCACGAGAGGGCTTAGGCGAGCAGTACTTC. This encodes CASSSFPREGLGEQYF.

J is TRBJ2-2 and V is TRBV11-3, with 8 bases that match TRBD1. The CDR3 extends over 16 amino acids. Trimming removed 5 bases from V and 5 bases from J; junction bases left unmatched: 10. Germline CDR1 is SGHNT and CDR2 is YENEEA. CDR3 in DNA: TGTGCCAGCAGCGCCCGGACAGGGCCTGGGACCGGGGAGCTGTTTTTT. As protein: CASSARTGPGTGELFF.

V usage is TRBV10-3 and J usage is TRBJ2-2; weak D call: TRBD2 (6 bases). The V gene's germline CDR1 is ENHRY and CDR2 SYGVKD. Trimming took off 7 bases at V and 4 bases at J, with 13 bases between the two ends. CDR3 length: 14 residues. The CDR3 here is CAINAGTGTGELFF. The CDR3 DNA is TGTGCCATCAATGCTGGGACTGGCACCGGGGAGCTGTTTTTT.

This clone was detected only a few times. The CDR3 here is CASSLFTTGLAEQETQYF. The CDR3 coding sequence is TGCGCCAGCAGCCTTTTTACCACGGGACTAGCTGAACAAGAGACCCAGTACTTC. J is TRBJ2-5 and V is TRBV4-3; TRBD2 matches 9 bases. Germline V gene sequence: CDR1 LGHNA, CDR2 YSLEER. This CDR3 has 18 amino acids. V dropped 4 bases and J dropped 2; count of bases not matched to a gene: 14.

The genes are TRBV7-2 and TRBJ1-4; a weak D match, TRBD1 (6 bases). V lost 2 bases and J 8 bases, leaving 9 bases between the germline ends. CDR1 SGHTA and CDR2 FQGNSA come from the germline V gene. The CDR3 totals 13 residues. CDR3 coding DNA: TGTGCCAGCAGCTTAAGGACAGTGGAAAAACTGTTTTTT. This sequence encodes CASSLRTVEKLFF.

There are a few counts of this clone. The chain recombines TRBV5-4 with TRBJ2-7; 10 bases line up with TRBD2. Losses at the gene ends were 0 bases for V and 3 bases for J; bases not matched to a gene: 3. Per the germline V gene, CDR1 is SGHNT and CDR2 is YYREEE (reference sequence). The CDR3 contains 15 residues. The CDR3 nucleotides read TGTGCCAGCAGCTTGGCCGCTAGCGGGAGCTACGAGCAGTACTTC. Protein: CASSLAASGSYEQYF.

This rearrangement joins TRBV2 to TRBJ1-1; D may be TRBD1 (5 bases). The CDR3 is 16 residues long. Looked up from germline, CDR1 is SNHLY and CDR2 is FYNNEI. Trimming removed 5 bases from V and 5 bases from J, with 21 bases in between. The CDR3 reads CASSLTARIHGTEAFF. The DNA for the CDR3 is TGTGCCAGCAGTTTGACAGCGCGAATCCATGGGACTGAAGCTTTCTTT.

V and J are TRBV11-2 and TRBJ1-3; D unresolved. Germline values: CDR1 SGHAT, CDR2 FQNNGV. The CDR3 is 14 residues long. Trimming left V 5 bases short and J 0 bases short, with 8 bases between. The CDR3 DNA reads as TGTGCCAGCAGCCAGACACACTCTGGAAACACCATATATTTT. Its protein product is CASSQTHSGNTIYF.

This chain connects TRBV6-1 to TRBJ1-4; 9 bases map to TRBD1. Per the germline V gene, CDR1 is MNHNS and CDR2 is SASEGT. V lost 5 bases, J lost 7 bases, and 8 bases stayed unmatched. The CDR3 spans 15 residues. This chain's CDR3 is CASSPSTGGPEKLFF. The CDR3, as DNA: TGTGCCAGCAGTCCATCGACAGGGGGGCCTGAAAAACTGTTTTTT.

This clone was seen more than once but under ten times. The V call is TRBV6-5, the J call TRBJ1-5, with D tentatively TRBD1 (6 bases). V dropped 6 bases and J dropped 2 bases, with 14 bases sitting between them. Germline CDR1 reads MNHEY; CDR2 reads SVGAGI. The CDR3 totals 15 residues. CDR3 coding DNA: TGTGCCAGCAGAACTACAGGGTATGGCAATCAGCCCCAGCATTTT. It specifies CASRTTGYGNQPQHF.

The V and J genes are TRBV5-1 and TRBJ2-6; 7 nucleotides agree with TRBD2. With 3 bases clipped from V and 4 bases from J, the junction kept 13 bases outside the gene matches. CDR3 length equals 18 residues. Germline V gene lookup returns CDR1 SGHRS and CDR2 YFSETQ. As DNA, the CDR3 is TGCGCCAGCAGCTCGATTGGAATGGGGGGGTCCGGGGCCAACGTCCTGACTTTC. This gives the protein CASSSIGMGGSGANVLTF.

The genes are TRBV5-1 and TRBJ2-7; the D gene is possibly TRBD1 (5 bases). V shed 0 bases and J shed 5 bases, with 12 bases lying between them. Per germline, CDR1 SGHRS and CDR2 YFSETQ. The CDR3 consists of 14 residues. The CDR3 here is CASSLALRAHEQYF. CDR3 coding DNA: TGCGCCAGCAGCTTGGCCCTCAGGGCCCACGAGCAGTACTTC.

The chain is built from TRBV5-1 and TRBJ2-5, with D unclear. The ends were cut back, 4 bases at V and 7 bases at J, with 20 bases in the middle. Germline assignment: CDR1 SGHRS and CDR2 YFSETQ. This CDR3 contains 15 residues. CDR3 nucleotide sequence: TGCGCCAGCAGCCAAAAGCCGGAGTCGGATCGGACCCAGTACTTC. Its protein is CASSQKPESDRTQYF. Complete variable domain (other parts from reference TRBV5-1 and TRBJ2-5): KAGVTQTPRYLIKTRGQQVTLSCSPISGHRSVSWYQQTPGQGLQFLFEYFSETQRNKGNFPGRFSGRQFSNSRSEMNVSTLELGDSALYLCASSQKPESDRTQYFGPGTRLLVL.

The chain has TRBV5-1 and TRBJ2-2; 7 bases match TRBD2. The V gene end was trimmed by 1 base and the J gene end by 6 bases; junction bases not matched to a gene: 9. This CDR3 is 16 amino acids long. Germline V lookup: CDR1 SGHRS, CDR2 YFSETQ. The CDR3 region has the DNA TGCGCCAGCAGCTTGACAAGCGGGAAGGTCGCCGGGGAGCTGTTTTTT. It translates to CASSLTSGKVAGELFF.

The chain uses TRBV19 and TRBJ2-2; TRBD1 aligns across 8 bases. This CDR3 contains 14 residues. The V segment lost 6 bases and the J segment 4 bases; nucleotides outside the gene matches: 4. Per the germline V gene, CDR1 is LNHDA and CDR2 is SQIVND (reference sequence). This CDR3 is CASRRTGSTGELFF. The CDR3 nucleotides are TGTGCCAGTAGACGGACAGGGTCCACCGGGGAGCTGTTTTTT.

This rearrangement joins TRBV4-3 to TRBJ2-3; 9 bases agree with TRBD2. Trimming at V came to 8 bases and at J to 6 bases, leaving 12 bases not matched to a gene. The CDR3 has 15 residues. Germline V lookup: CDR1 LGHNA, CDR2 YSLEER. The CDR3 loop is CASGKLAGGMDTQYF. The CDR3 nucleotides are TGCGCCAGCGGCAAACTAGCGGGTGGCATGGATACGCAGTATTTT.

The chain combines TRBV19 with TRBJ1-5; no firm D call. Trimming took 6 bases from V and 1 from J, leaving 25 bases between them. Germline CDR1 LNHDA, CDR2 SQIVND (reference sequence). The CDR3 spans 19 residues. CDR3 protein: CASSPSPGFVGRSNQPQHF. As DNA, the CDR3 is TGTGCCAGTAGCCCCTCACCGGGATTCGTGGGCCGGAGCAATCAGCCCCAGCATTTT. Full variable domain (missing parts from reference TRBV19 and TRBJ1-5): DGGITQSPKYLFRKEGQNVTLSCEQNLNHDAMYWYRQDPGQGLRLIYYSQIVNDFQKGDIAEGYSVSREKKESFPLTVTSAQKNPTAFYLCASSPSPGFVGRSNQPQHFGDGTRLSIL.

The chain employs TRBV19 and TRBJ2-1, with D tentatively TRBD2 (6 bases). V was pared by 5 bases and J by 4 bases, with 9 bases between. Germline CDR1 LNHDA, CDR2 SQIVND (reference sequence). This CDR3 is 13 amino acids long. CDR3 nucleotide sequence: TGTGCCAGTAGTTGGGCGGGGTACAATGAGCAGTTCTTC. Its protein is CASSWAGYNEQFF.

This chain's CDR3 is CASSQDRTGRPQYF. CDR3 bases: TGTGCCAGCAGCCAAGATAGGACAGGGAGACCCCAGTACTTC. J is TRBJ2-5 and V is TRBV14; 8 bases fit TRBD1. V shed 0 bases, J shed 9 bases, and the junction held 6 bases outside the gene matches. The CDR3 has 14 amino acids. Germline CDR1 is SGHDN and CDR2 is FVKESK.

This clone has at least ten counts. The chain employs TRBV18 and TRBJ2-7, with no clear D. This CDR3 is 14 amino acids long. V was pared by 3 bases and J by 2 bases, with 11 bases between. CDR1 and CDR2 from the germline V gene are KGHSH and LQKENI. CDR3 residues: CASSPQVLAYEQYF. The CDR3 region has the DNA TGTGCCAGCTCACCCCAGGTTTTGGCCTACGAGCAGTACTTC.

The chain links TRBV19 to TRBJ2-5; no firm D call. The J call could be wrong; TRBJ2-7 is a better fit for the DNA end. CDR1 and CDR2 from the germline V gene are LNHDA and SQIVND (reference sequence). The CDR3 contains 14 residues. The CDR3 loop reads CASRRERPPYEQYF. In DNA, the CDR3 is TGTGCCAGCCGCCGAGAGAGGCCTCCTTACGAGCAGTACTTC.

The chain joins TRBV29-1 to TRBJ1-5, with 7 positions matching TRBD1. CDR1 and CDR2 from the germline V gene are SQVTM and ANQGSEA. The CDR3 totals 15 residues. J was trimmed by 0 bases and V by 6 bases; bases with no gene match: 8. The CDR3 DNA follows: TGCAGCGTGACACAGGGGTCAGGTAGCAATCAGCCCCAGCATTTT. Amino acid sequence: CSVTQGSGSNQPQHF.

This sequence joins TRBV15 and TRBJ2-1; the D is unclear. The CDR3 loop spans 11 amino acids. Deletions cut 11 bases from V and 4 bases from J, with 9 bases between. The germline V gene encodes CDR1 LNHNV and CDR2 YYDKDF (reference sequence). Written as DNA, the CDR3 is TGTGCCCCCAACAAGTACAATGAGCAGTTCTTC. Residues: CAPNKYNEQFF.